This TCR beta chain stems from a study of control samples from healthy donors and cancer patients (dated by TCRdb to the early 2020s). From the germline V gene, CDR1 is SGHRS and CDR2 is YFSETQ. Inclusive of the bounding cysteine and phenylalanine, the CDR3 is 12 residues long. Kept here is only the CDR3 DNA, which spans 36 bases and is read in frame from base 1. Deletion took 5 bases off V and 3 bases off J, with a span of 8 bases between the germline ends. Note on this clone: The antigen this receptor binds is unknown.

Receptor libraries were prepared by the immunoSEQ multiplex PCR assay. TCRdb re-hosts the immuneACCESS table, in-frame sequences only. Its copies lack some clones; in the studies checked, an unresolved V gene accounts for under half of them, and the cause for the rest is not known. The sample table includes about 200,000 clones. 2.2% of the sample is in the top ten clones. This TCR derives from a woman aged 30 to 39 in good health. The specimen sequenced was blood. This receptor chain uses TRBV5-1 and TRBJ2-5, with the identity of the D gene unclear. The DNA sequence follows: TGCGCCAGCAGAACAGATGAAGAGACCCAGTACTTC. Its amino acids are CASRTDEETQYF. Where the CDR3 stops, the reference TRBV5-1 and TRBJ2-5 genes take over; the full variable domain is KAGVTQTPRYLIKTRGQQVTLSCSPISGHRSVSWYQQTPGQGLQFLFEYFSETQRNKGNFPGRFSGRQFSNSRSEMNVSTLELGDSALYLCASRTDEETQYFGPGTRLLVL.